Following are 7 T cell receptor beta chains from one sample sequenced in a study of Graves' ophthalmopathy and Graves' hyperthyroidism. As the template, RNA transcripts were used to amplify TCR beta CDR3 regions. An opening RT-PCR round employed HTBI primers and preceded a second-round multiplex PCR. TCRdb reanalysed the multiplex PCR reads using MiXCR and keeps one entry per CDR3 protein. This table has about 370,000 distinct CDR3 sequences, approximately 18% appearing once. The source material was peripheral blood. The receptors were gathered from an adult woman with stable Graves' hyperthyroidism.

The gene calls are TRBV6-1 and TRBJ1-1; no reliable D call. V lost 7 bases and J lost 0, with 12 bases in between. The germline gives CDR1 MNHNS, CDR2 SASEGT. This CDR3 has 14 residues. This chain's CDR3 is CASMLDTMNTEAFF. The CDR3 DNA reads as TGTGCCAGCATGCTTGACACCATGAACACTGAAGCTTTCTTT.

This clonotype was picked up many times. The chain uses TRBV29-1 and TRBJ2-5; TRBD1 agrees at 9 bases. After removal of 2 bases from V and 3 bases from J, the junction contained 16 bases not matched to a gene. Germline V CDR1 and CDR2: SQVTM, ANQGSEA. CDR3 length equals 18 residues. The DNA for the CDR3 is TGCAGCGTTGAATCGGGGCCGCAAGCCCGGACAGGGGAAGAGACCCAGTACTTC. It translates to CSVESGPQARTGEETQYF.

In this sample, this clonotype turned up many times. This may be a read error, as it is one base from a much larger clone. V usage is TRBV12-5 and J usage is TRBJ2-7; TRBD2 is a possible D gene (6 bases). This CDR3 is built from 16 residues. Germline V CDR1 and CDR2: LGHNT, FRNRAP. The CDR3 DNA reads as TGTGCTAGTGGTTTGGTAGTCCGCGGGGTTAGCTACGAGCAGTGCTTC. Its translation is CASGLVVRGVSYEQCF.

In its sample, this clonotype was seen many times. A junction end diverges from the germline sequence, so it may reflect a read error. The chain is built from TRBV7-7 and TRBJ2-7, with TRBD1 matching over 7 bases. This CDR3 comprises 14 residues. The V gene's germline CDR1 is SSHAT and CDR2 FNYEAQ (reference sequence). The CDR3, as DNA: TGTGCTAGCAGCCCGGACAGGCGCTCCTACGAGCAGTACTTC. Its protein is CASSPDRRSYEQYF.

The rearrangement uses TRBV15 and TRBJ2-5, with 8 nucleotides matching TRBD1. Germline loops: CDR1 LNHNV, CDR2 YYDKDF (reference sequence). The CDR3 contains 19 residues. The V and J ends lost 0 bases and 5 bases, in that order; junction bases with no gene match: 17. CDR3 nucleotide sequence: TGTGCCACCAGCAGAGATCCCGGACAGGGTCGGGGATGGCCGGAGACCCAGTACTTC. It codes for CATSRDPGQGRGWPETQYF.

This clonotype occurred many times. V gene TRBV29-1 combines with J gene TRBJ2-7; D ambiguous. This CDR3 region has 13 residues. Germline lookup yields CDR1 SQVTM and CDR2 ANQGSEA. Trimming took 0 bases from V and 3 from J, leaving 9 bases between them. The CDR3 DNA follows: TGCAGCGTTGAAGACGAAAGGAACTACGAGCAGTACTTC. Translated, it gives CSVEDERNYEQYF.

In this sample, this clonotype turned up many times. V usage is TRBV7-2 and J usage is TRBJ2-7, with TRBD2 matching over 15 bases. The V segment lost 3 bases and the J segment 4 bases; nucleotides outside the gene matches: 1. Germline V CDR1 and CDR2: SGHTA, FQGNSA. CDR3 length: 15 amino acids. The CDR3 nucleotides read TGTGCCAGCAGCTTGGGGACTAGCGGGAGGTACGAGCAGTACTTC. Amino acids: CASSLGTSGRYEQYF. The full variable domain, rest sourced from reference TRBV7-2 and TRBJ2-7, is GAGVSQSPSNKVTEKGKDVELRCDPISGHTALYWYRQSLGQGLEFLIYFQGNSAPDKSGLPSDRFSAERTGGSVSTLTIQRTQQEDSAVYLCASSLGTSGRYEQYFGPGTRLTVT.